One TCR beta chain is described in this entry. It lacks a known antigen. Base qualities are missing; no much larger clone stands one base away. Libraries were built with the immunoSEQ multiplex PCR assay. For the multiplex PCR, a mixture combining 60 forward primers for TCR Vbeta segments and 13 reverse primers for TCR Jbeta segments was used. The CDR3 region of rearranged TCR beta genes was amplified from genomic DNA by a multiplex PCR assay. Amplified TCR beta libraries were sequenced as 87-base-pair reads on the Illumina HiSeq System. Concerning the study's data processing: Across the 600 to 700 repertoires, a later analysis counted tens of millions of unique TCR beta chains, 9.5 million to 13 million of which were shared by at least two donors. Raw reads were error-corrected and collapsed into unique sequences by a nearest-neighbor algorithm in which closely related sequences were merged to remove PCR and sequencing errors. To assign V, D and J gene segments, CDR3 sequences were aligned to IMGT reference sequences. For a sequence to be retained, at least a six-nucleotide match to both a V gene segment and a J gene segment was required. Rearrangements were called productive when the CDR3 lacked stop codons and stayed in frame with V and J; all others were non-productive. CDR3 was defined by IMGT convention, running from the second conserved V-encoded cysteine to the conserved J-encoded phenylalanine. The earlier analysis of about 620 of the donors excluded sequences that lacked an unambiguous match to a single V gene segment. An earlier analysis of over 450 of the donors classified V segments as functional when productive rearrangements were above 56.7% and as segregating when the standard deviation between donors was above 5%. A statistical classification framework was developed to diagnose cytomegalovirus status using the catalog of TCR beta chain sequences. V and J gene assignment, in a later analysis, came from comparing TCR nucleotide sequences with IMGT/GENE-DB human TR gene sequences. A later analysis assigned CDR3 sequences and most-parsimonious VDJ recombination scenarios with the TCRdist pipeline. In a later analysis, each TCR beta chain was defined by its CDR3 amino acid sequence together with its V-gene family, and reads without a unique V-gene family were excluded. In a later analysis, around 650 highly shared, low-generation-probability nucleotide sequences were removed to address suspected cross-contamination and a sequencing artifact. For each public chain, a later analysis derived a clonal expansion index from normalized ranks of inferred template counts within each repertoire. A later analysis computed generation probabilities with a VDJ recombination model fitted to out-of-frame rearrangements, and checked the results against IGoR. In a later analysis, TCR-TCR, TCR-HLA and TCR-CMV co-occurrence was scored with hypergeometric tests, and a repertoire-size bias correction was applied to TCR pairs. In a later analysis, false discovery rates were estimated by permuting HLA or CMV assignments 20 times. In a later analysis, co-occurring TCRs were grouped with DBSCAN, and TCRdist sequence similarity was added when clustering was performed within HLA-allele-positive subsets. Repertoires with fewer than 30,000 or more than 120,000 public chains were left out of co-occurrence clustering, as were about 5 repertoires with anomalous nucleotide sharing. What TCRdb holds here is the immuneACCESS table cut down to in-frame rearrangements. Part of the clones is not present; checked against another copy, under half of the missing clones reflect an unresolved V gene, and the others are unexplained. V and J calls and clone size come straight from that table; D and trimming were deduced from the DNA. The sample table records 150,000 to 180,000 clones; 65% to 80% of these occur just once. Less than 3.5% of the sample lies in the top ten.

V is clipped by 4 bases and J by 3 bases, and the sequence between their germline boundaries is 13 bases long. Including the terminal cysteine and phenylalanine, the CDR3 comprises 14 residues. The only DNA kept is the CDR3, 42 bases in frame from the first base. From the germline V gene, CDR1 is SGDLS and CDR2 is YYNGEE. The cohort consisted of 600 to 750 healthy bone marrow donors. Cohort members were all nominally healthy when sampled, although unrecorded immune exposures were likely present. The donor was CMV seronegative and belonged to the group of around 350 seronegative cohort members. Every donor gave a peripheral blood sample, and the peripheral blood mononuclear cells from that sample were used for TCR beta sequencing. Genomic DNA was extracted from the blood cell samples with the Qiagen DNeasy Blood Extraction Kit. These data originate in a study of cytomegalovirus exposure and HLA in healthy donors (dated by TCRdb to the late 2010s). For context, the study as a whole: In an earlier analysis of 550 to 750 of the donors, 250 to 300 Gb of sequence data and 117 million unique TCR beta sequences from 150 million to 200 million T cells were reported. Using immunosequencing, the study profiled T cell repertoires from some 670 subjects and related those repertoires to cytomegalovirus serostatus. The study combined high-throughput TCR immunosequencing, statistical association of individual TCRs with disease status, and machine learning to predict cytomegalovirus infection status. Because of strong linkage in the cohort, a few DR-DQ haplotypes were treated as single units for association and clustering. Class I and class II HLA loci were covered by the typing at four-digit resolution. Donor age, sex, ethnicity and CMV serostatus were compiled alongside the repertoire data. On average, roughly 250,000 unique TCR beta nucleotide sequences were sequenced per donor among about 400 genotyped donors of the cohort, with around 19% of those sequences being non-productive. The genetic ancestry cluster associated with self-reported Caucasian donors included around four fifths of the roughly 400 genotyped donors. Rather than drawing on any new phenotypic data, the later analysis identified candidate immune exposures from TCR beta sequences and the way those sequences occurred across donors. The number of typed donors differed by locus: about 629-630 for A, B, C, DRB1 and DQB1; approximately 520 for DQA1; about 600 for DPA1; and 400 to 480 for DPB1. A later genetic analysis used genome-wide SNP genotypes for about 65% of the 666 donors, treating that subset as a discovery cohort. A later analysis re-examined previously published TCR beta repertoires from just over 650 donors and added high-resolution HLA genotyping to investigate patterns of TCR occurrence. An early release that covered several hundred HLA-typed donors contained about 290 gigabases of sequencing data and tens of millions of unique TCR sequences. Along with the approximately 700-subject first cohort, a separate validation cohort of around 110 different subjects was used. An earlier analysis of several hundred of the donors used high-throughput TCR beta sequencing to judge whether each TCR beta V gene segment behaved as functional or pseudogenic. The aim of the study was to test whether cataloging public T cell receptors could identify signatures of past pathogen exposure. Every discovery cohort repertoire had been produced on one sequencing platform.

Overall study outcomes, separate from this receptor: Correlated functional status among segregating V segments might be attributable to linkage disequilibrium, but an unknown experimental factor could not be ruled out. HLA typing was unavailable for some donors at each locus, so association tests used only the typed subset. In a later analysis, HLA-associated TCR beta chains showed more clonal expansion and lower generation probabilities than non-associated chains that were equally common. Some 16 rarely observed V segments, including chromosome 9 orphons, were excluded from the earlier analysis of approximately 500 of the donors because counts were too low. The classifier was reported to diagnose cytomegalovirus status with high specificity and sensitivity in both the original cohort and the validation cohort. When HLA alleles, especially DR and DQ, strongly co-occurred, attributing TCR associations to individual alleles was difficult. Presence/absence analyses assumed roughly uniform sequencing depth across donors, an assumption that may not hold. A later genetic analysis reported fewer N-insertions in productive TCRs among donors in an Asian-associated ancestry cluster than the approximately 670-donor mean. According to a later analysis, most CMV-associated TCR beta chains appeared to be HLA-restricted, and the HLA associations seemed to be driven largely by CMV exposure. In an earlier analysis of a few hundred of the donors, most TCR beta V segments were observed in productive rearrangements about 87% or about 30% of the time, broadly matching IMGT annotations. V-gene and J-gene trimming of TCR beta chains was associated with a missense DCLRE1C variant in a later genetic analysis, and the association was replicated in an independent cohort. In a later analysis, 15,000 to 20,000 TCR beta sequences were associated with specific HLA alleles at a false discovery rate of 0.05. Some IMGT-functional V segments, including TRBV6-2 and TRBV6-3, could not be distinguished by the 87-base-pair reads and were therefore excluded. The sequencing pipeline was judged likely to have produced a cluster of highly shared sequence variants as a technical artifact. A total of 150 or so TCR beta chains were listed by the study as associated with cytomegalovirus. For the cohort, immune exposure information was limited to CMV serostatus. A further reported finding was that TCR beta sequences accurately predicted the HLA-A and HLA-B alleles for most subjects in the first cohort. According to a later analysis, TCR association rates differed among HLA loci, with DRB1 alleles showing the most associated TCRs and HLA-C alleles showing the fewest. According to a later analysis, parvovirus B19, influenza, CMV and Epstein-Barr virus appeared linked to several top co-occurrence clusters. A few of the identified cytomegalovirus-associated TCR beta chains were confirmed in vitro to be specific for cytomegalovirus antigens. The authors suggested that the approach could potentially be generalized to other disease states and immunological phenotypes. While some public TCRs were present in many individuals, most TCR sequences turned up only very rarely across donors. Only TCR beta chains were sequenced in this cohort, and the absence of alpha or paired-chain data limited detectable features.

Sequencing was done on a sample of PBMCs. This clonotype was obtained from a man aged 18 to 30 in good health and CMV-seronegative. The chain joins TRBV9 to TRBJ1-1, with no D gene named confidently. The CDR3 sequence is CASSPSSGHTEAFF. The DNA is TGTGCCAGCAGCCCCTCTTCGGGTCACACTGAAGCTTTCTTT.